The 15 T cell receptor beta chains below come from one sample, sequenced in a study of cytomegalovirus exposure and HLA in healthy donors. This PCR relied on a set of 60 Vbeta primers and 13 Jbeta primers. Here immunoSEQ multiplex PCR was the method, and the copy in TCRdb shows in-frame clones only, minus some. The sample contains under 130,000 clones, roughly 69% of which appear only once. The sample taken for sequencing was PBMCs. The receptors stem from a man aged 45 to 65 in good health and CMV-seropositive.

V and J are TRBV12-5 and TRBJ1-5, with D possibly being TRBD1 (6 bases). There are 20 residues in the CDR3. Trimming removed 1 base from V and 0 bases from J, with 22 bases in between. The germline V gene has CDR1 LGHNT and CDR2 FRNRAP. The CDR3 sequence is CASGLGIRGQFADSNQPQHF. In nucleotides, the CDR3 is TGTGCTAGTGGTTTGGGGATCCGTGGACAGTTCGCGGATAGCAATCAGCCCCAGCATTTT.

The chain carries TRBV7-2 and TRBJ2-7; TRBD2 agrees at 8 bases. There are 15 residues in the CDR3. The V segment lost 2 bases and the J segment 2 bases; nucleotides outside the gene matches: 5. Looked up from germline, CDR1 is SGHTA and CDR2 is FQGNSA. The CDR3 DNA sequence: TGTGCCAGCAGCTTAAATAGCGGGACCGCCTACGAGCAGTACTTC. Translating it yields CASSLNSGTAYEQYF. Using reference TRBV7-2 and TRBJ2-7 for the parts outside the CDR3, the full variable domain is GAGVSQSPSNKVTEKGKDVELRCDPISGHTALYWYRQSLGQGLEFLIYFQGNSAPDKSGLPSDRFSAERTGGSVSTLTIQRTQQEDSAVYLCASSLNSGTAYEQYFGPGTRLTVT.

CDR3 bases: TGTGCCAGTAGTATGCGGAGCGGGGGGTACAATGAGCAGTTCTTC. Its translation is CASSMRSGGYNEQFF. The chain links TRBV19 to TRBJ2-1; 9 bases are a match to TRBD2. The CDR3 is 15 residues long. Trimming removed 3 bases from V and 4 bases from J; junction bases left unmatched: 4. Germline CDR1 LNHDA, CDR2 SQIVND (reference sequence). Based on the CDR3 plus reference TRBV19 and TRBJ2-1, the full variable domain is DGGITQSPKYLFRKEGQNVTLSCEQNLNHDAMYWYRQDPGQGLRLIYYSQIVNDFQKGDIAEGYSVSREKKESFPLTVTSAQKNPTAFYLCASSMRSGGYNEQFFGPGTRLTVL.

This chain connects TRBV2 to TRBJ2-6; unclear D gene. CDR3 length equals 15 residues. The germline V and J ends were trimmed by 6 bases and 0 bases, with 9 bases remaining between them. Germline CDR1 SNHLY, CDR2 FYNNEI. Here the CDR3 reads CASSITSSGANVLTF. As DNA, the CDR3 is TGTGCCAGCAGCATCACAAGCTCTGGGGCCAACGTCCTGACTTTC.

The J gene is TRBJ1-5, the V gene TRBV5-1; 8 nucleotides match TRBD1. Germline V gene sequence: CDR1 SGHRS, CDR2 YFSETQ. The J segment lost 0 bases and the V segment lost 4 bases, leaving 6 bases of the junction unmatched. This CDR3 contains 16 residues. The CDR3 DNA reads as TGCGCCAGCAGCCCGGGACAGGTCTATAGCAATCAGCCCCAGCATTTT. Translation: CASSPGQVYSNQPQHF.

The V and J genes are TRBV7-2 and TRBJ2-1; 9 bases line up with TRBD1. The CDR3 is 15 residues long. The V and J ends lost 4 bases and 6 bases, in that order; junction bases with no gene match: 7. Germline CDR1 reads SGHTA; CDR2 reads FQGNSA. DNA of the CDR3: TGTGCCAGCAGCTACAGGACAGGGGAAGGCAATGAGCAGTTCTTC. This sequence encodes CASSYRTGEGNEQFF.

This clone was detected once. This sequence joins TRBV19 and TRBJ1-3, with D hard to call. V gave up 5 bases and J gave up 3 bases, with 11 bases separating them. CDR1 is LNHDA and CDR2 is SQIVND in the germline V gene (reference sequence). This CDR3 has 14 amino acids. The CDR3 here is CASSPRIRGNTIYF. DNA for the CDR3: TGTGCCAGTAGTCCGCGAATCCGTGGAAACACCATATATTTT.

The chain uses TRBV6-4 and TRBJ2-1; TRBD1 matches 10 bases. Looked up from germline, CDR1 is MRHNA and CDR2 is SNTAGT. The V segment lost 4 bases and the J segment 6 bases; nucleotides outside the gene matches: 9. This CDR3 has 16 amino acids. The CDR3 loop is CASSALGQGLSNEQFF. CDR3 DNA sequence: TGTGCCAGCAGTGCTCTGGGACAGGGGTTGAGCAATGAGCAGTTCTTC.

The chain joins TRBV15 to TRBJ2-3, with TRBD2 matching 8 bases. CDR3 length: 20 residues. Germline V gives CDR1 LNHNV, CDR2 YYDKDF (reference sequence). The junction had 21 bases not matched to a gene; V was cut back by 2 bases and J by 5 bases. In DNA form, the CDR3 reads TGTGCCACCAGCAGACTACTAGCGGCTACCGATGTTCGAAAGATAGATACGCAGTATTTT. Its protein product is CATSRLLAATDVRKIDTQYF.

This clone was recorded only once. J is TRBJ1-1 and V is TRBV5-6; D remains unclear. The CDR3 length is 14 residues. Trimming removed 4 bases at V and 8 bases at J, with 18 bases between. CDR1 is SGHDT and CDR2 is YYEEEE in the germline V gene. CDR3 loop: CASSLESFQLEAFF. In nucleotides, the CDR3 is TGTGCCAGCAGCCTCGAGAGTTTTCAATTAGAAGCTTTCTTT. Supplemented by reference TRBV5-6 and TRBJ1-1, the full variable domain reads DAGVTQSPTHLIKTRGQQVTLRCSPKSGHDTVSWYQQALGQGPQFIFQYYEEEERQRGNFPDRFSGHQFPNYSSELNVNALLLGDSALYLCASSLESFQLEAFFGQGTRLTVV.

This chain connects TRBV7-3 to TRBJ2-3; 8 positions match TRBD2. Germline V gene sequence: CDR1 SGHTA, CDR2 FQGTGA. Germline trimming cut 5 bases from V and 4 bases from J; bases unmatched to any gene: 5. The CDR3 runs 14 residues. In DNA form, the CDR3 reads TGTGCCAGCAGCCCCGGGGGGGTCCCAGATACGCAGTATTTT. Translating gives CASSPGGVPDTQYF.

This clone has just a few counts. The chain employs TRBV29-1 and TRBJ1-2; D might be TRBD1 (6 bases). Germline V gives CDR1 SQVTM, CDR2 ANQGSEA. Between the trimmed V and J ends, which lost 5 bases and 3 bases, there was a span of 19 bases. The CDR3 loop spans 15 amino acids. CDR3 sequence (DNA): TGCAGCGTTTTGTTTAGGGCAGGGGATGACTATGGCTACACCTTC. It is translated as CSVLFRAGDDYGYTF.

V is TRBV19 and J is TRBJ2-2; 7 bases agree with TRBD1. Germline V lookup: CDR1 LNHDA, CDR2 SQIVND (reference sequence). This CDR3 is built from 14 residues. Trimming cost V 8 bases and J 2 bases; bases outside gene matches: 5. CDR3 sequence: CASYRGQNTGELFF. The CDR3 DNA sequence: TGTGCCAGTTACAGGGGACAAAACACCGGGGAGCTGTTTTTT. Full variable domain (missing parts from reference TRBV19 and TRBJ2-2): DGGITQSPKYLFRKEGQNVTLSCEQNLNHDAMYWYRQDPGQGLRLIYYSQIVNDFQKGDIAEGYSVSREKKESFPLTVTSAQKNPTAFYLCASYRGQNTGELFFGEGSRLTVL.

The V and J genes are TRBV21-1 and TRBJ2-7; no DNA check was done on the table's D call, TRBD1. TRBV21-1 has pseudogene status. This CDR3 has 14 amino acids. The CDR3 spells CASSLQGGSYEQYF. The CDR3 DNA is TGTGCCAGCAGCCTACAGGGGGGCTCCTACGAGCAGTACTTC.

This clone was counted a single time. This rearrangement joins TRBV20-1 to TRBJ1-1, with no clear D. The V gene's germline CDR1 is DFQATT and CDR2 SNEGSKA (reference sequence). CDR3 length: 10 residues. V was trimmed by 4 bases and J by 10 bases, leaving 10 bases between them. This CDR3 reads CSATGEGAFF. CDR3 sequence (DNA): TGCAGTGCTACTGGGGAGGGAGCTTTCTTT.